This record concerns one T cell receptor beta chain sequence. Using immunoSEQ multiplex PCR, the repertoire was profiled, and TCRdb retains in-frame clones only, with some absent. The repertoire has roughly 150,000 clones, over 70% of them found once; the top ten carry roughly 3.8%. These data belong to a study of blood T cell repertoires in COVID-19. Trimming left V 3 bases short and J 0 bases short, with 9 bases between. The CDR3 is 15 amino acids. Germline V lookup: CDR1 LNHDA, CDR2 SQIVND (reference sequence). The study recruited people aged about 18 to 90 years across approximately 23 US areas. The chain uses TRBV19 and TRBJ2-4; tentatively, D is TRBD1 (6 bases). The clonotype was recovered from a man aged 45-65 years in a cohort exposed to, infected with or recovered from COVID-19 (not recorded which). Sequenced sample: PBMCs or T cells enriched from blood (not recorded which). This chain's CDR3 is CASSITGIAKNIQYF. CDR3 nucleotides: TGTGCCAGTAGTATTACAGGGATAGCCAAAAACATTCAGTACTTC.